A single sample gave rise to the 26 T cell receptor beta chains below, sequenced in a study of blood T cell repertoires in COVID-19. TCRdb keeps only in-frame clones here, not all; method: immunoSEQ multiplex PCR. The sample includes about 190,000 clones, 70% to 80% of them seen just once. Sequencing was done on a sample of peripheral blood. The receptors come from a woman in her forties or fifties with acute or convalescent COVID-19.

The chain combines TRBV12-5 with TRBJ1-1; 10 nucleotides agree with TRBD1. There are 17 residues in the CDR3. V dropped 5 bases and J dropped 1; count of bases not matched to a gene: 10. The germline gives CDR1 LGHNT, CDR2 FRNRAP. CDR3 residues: CASGPPGQGVGNTEAFF. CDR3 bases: TGTGCTAGTGGTCCCCCAGGACAGGGGGTAGGGAACACTGAAGCTTTCTTT.

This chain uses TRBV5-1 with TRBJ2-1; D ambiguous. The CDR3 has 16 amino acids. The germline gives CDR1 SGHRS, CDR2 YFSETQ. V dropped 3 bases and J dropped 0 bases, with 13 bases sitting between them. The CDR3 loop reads CASSWAQPSSYNEQFF. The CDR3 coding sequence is TGCGCCAGCAGCTGGGCACAGCCAAGCTCCTACAATGAGCAGTTCTTC.

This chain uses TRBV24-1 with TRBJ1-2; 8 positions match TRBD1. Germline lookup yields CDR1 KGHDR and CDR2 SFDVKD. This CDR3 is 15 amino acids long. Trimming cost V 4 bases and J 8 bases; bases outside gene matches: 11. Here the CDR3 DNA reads TGTGCCACCAGTGACACCCGGACAGGGTCGACGGGCTACACCTTC. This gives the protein CATSDTRTGSTGYTF.

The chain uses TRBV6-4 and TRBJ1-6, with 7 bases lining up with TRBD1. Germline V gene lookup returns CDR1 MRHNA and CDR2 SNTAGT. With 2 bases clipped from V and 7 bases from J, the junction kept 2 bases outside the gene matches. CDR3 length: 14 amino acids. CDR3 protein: CASSDDRENSPLHF. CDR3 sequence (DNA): TGTGCCAGCAGTGACGACAGGGAGAATTCACCCCTCCACTTT.

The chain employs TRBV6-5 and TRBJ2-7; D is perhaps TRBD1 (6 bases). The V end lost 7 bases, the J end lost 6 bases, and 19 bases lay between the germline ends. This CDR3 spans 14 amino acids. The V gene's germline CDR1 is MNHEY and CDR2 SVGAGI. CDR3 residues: CASKQQGRGFEQYF. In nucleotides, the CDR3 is TGTGCCAGCAAACAACAGGGCAGAGGGTTCGAGCAGTACTTC.

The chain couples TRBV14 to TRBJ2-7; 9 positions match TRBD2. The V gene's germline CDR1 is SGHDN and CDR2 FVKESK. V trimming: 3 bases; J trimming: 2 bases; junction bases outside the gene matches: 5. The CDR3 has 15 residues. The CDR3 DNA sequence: TGTGCCAGCAGCCACCGCACTAGCGGGCCCTACGAGCAGTACTTC. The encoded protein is CASSHRTSGPYEQYF.

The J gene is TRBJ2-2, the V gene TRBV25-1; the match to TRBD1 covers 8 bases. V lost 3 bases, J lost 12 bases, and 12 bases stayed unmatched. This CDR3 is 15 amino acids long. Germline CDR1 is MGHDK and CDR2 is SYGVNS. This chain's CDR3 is CASSDPSRGPRKLFF. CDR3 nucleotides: TGTGCCAGCAGTGACCCCTCCAGGGGGCCTAGGAAGCTGTTTTTT.

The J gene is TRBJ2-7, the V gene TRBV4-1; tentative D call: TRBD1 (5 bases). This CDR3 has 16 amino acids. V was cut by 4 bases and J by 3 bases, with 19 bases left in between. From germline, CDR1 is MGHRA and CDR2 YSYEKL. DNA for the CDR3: TGCGCCAGCAGCCCACTGACCACTGACAGTAGCTACGAGCAGTACTTC. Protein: CASSPLTTDSSYEQYF.

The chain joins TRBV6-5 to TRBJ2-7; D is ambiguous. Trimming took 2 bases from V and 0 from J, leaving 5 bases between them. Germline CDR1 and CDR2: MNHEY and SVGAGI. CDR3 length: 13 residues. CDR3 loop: CASSYPGSYEQYF. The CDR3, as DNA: TGTGCCAGCAGTTACCCGGGCTCCTACGAGCAGTACTTC.

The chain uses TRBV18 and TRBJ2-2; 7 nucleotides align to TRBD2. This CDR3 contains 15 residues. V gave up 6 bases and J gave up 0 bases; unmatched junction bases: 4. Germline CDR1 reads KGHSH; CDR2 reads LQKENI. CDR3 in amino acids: CASSLAGANTGELFF. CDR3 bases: TGTGCCAGCTCTCTTGCGGGGGCGAACACCGGGGAGCTGTTTTTT.

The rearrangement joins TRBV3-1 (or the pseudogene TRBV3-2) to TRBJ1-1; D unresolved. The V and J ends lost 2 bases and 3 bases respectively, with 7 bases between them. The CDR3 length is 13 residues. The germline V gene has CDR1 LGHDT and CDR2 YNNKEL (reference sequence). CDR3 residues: CASSQRRDTEAFF. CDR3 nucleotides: TGTGCCAGCAGCCAAAGGAGGGACACTGAAGCTTTCTTT.

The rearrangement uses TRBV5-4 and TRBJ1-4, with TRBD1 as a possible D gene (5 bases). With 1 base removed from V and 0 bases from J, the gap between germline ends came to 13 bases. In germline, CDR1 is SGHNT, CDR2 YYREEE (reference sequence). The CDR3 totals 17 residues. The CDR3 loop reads CASSLSAGTATNEKLFF. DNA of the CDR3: TGTGCCAGCAGCTTGTCTGCAGGGACTGCAACTAATGAAAAACTGTTTTTT.

CDR3 coding DNA: TGCGCCAGCAGCTTGGATATCGGGGGGCAGTTCTTC. It translates to CASSLDIGGQFF. The chain employs TRBV5-1 and TRBJ2-1; D might be TRBD2 (6 bases). The CDR3 loop spans 12 amino acids. Germline CDR1 and CDR2: SGHRS and YFSETQ. Trimming took off 0 bases at V and 12 bases at J, with 10 bases between the two ends.

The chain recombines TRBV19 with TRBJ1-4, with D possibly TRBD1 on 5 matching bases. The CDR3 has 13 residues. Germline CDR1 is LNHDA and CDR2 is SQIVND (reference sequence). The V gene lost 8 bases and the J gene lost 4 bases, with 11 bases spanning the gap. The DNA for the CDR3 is TGTGCCAGTTGCCGCGGGGGTAATGAAAAACTGTTTTTT. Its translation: CASCRGGNEKLFF.

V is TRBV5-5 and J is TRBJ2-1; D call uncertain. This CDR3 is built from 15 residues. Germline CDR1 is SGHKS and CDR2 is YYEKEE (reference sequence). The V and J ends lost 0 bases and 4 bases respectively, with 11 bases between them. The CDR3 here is CASSLEAYPYNEQFF. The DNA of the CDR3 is TGTGCCAGCAGCTTGGAAGCGTATCCTTACAATGAGCAGTTCTTC. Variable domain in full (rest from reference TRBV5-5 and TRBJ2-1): DAGVTQSPTHLIKTRGQQVTLRCSPISGHKSVSWYQQVLGQGPQFIFQYYEKEERGRGNFPDRFSARQFPNYSSELNVNALLLGDSALYLCASSLEAYPYNEQFFGPGTRLTVL.

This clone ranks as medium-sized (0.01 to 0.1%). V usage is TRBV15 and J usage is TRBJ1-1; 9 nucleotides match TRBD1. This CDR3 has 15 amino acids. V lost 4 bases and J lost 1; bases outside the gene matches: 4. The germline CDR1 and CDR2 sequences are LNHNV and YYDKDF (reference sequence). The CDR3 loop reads CATSTDRGPNTEAFF. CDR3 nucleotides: TGTGCCACCAGCACGGACAGGGGCCCGAACACTGAAGCTTTCTTT. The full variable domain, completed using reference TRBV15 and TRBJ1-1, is DAMVIQNPRYQVTQFGKPVTLSCSQTLNHNVMYWYQQKSSQAPKLLFHYYDKDFNNEADTPDNFQSRRPNTSFCFLDIRSPGLGDTAMYLCATSTDRGPNTEAFFGQGTRLTVV.

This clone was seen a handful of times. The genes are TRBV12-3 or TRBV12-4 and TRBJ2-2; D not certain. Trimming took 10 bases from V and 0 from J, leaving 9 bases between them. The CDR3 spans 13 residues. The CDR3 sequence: CATAATNTGELFF. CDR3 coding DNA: TGTGCCACGGCGGCCACGAACACCGGGGAGCTGTTTTTT.

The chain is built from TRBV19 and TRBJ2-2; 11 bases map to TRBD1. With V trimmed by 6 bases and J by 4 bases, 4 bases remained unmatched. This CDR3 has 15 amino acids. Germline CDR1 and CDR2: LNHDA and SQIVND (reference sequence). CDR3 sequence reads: CASRTGTGGTGELFF. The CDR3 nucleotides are TGTGCCAGTAGAACCGGGACAGGGGGCACCGGGGAGCTGTTTTTT.

In DNA, the CDR3 is TGTGCCTGGAGTGGTGGGGGCAACTCCTACGAGCAGTACTTC. It yields the protein CAWSGGGNSYEQYF. The genes are TRBV30 and TRBJ2-7; D perhaps matches TRBD1 (6 bases). CDR3 length: 14 amino acids. Trimming left V 1 base short and J 0 bases short, with 10 bases between. CDR1 is GTSNPN and CDR2 is SVGIG in the germline V gene (reference sequence).

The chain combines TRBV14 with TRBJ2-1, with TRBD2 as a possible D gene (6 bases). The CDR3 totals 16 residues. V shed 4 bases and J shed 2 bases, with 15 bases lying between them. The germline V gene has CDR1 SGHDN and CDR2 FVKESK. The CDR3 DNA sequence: TGTGCCAGCAGCCTCCTTGGGGGAGGCACCTACAATGAGCAGTTCTTC. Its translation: CASSLLGGGTYNEQFF.

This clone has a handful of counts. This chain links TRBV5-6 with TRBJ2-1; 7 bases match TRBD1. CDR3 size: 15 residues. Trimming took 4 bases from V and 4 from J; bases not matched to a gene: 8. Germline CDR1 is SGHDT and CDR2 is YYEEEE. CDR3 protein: CASSPLGGTYNEQFF. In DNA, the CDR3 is TGTGCCAGCAGCCCGTTAGGGGGCACTTACAATGAGCAGTTCTTC.

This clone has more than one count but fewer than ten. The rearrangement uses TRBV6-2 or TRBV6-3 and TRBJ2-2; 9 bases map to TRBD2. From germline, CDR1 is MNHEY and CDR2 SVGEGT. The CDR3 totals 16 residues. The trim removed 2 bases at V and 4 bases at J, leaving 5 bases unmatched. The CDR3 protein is CASSYGGLATTGELFF. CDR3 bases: TGTGCCAGCAGTTACGGCGGACTAGCGACCACCGGGGAGCTGTTTTTT.

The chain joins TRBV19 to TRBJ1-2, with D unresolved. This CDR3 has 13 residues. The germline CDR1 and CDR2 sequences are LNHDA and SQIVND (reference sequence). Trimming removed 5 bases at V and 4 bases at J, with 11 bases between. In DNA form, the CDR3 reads TGTGCCAGTAGTCCCGACACCGTCTATGGCTACACCTTC. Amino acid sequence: CASSPDTVYGYTF.

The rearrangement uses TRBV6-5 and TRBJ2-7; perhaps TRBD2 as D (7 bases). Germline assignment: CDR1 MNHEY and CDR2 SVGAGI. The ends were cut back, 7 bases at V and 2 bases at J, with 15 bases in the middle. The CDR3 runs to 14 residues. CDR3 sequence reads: CASNLGGAPYEQYF. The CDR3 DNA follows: TGTGCCAGCAATCTAGGGGGGGCCCCCTACGAGCAGTACTTC.

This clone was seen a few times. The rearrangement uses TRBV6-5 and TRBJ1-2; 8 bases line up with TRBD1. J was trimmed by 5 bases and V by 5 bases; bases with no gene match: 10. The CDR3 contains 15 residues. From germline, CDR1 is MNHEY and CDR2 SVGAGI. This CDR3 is CASSTQTGVGYGYTF. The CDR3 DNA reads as TGTGCCAGCAGTACGCAGACAGGGGTTGGTTATGGCTACACCTTC.

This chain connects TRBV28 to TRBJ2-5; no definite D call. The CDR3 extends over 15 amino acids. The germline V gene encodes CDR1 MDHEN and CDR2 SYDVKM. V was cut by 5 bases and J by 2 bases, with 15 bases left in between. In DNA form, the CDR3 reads TGTGCCAGCAGTCCTATTCTGGAGAGTCAAGAGACCCAGTACTTC. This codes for CASSPILESQETQYF.